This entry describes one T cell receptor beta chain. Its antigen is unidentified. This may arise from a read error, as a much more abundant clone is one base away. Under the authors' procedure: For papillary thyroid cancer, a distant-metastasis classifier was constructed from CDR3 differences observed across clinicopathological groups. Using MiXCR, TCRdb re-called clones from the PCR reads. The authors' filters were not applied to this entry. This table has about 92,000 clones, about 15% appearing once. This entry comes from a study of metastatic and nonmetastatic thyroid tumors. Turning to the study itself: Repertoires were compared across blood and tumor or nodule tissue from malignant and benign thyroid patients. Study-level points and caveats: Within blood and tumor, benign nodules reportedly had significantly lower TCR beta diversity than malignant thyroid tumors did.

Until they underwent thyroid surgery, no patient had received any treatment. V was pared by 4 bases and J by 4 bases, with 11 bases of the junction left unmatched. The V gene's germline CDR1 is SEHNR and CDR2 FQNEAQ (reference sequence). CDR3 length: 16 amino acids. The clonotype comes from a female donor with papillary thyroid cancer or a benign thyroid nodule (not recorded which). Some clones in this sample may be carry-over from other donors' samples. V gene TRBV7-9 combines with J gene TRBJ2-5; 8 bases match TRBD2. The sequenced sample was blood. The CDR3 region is CASSSRDSAGGETQYF. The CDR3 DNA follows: TGTGCCAGCAGCTCCCGGGACTCCGCGGGAGGAGAGACCCAGTACTTC.